One sample yielded the 2 T cell receptor beta chains listed below, sequenced in a study of sequential checkpoint blockade in melanoma. Generated by immunoSEQ multiplex PCR, the TCRdb table keeps only in-frame clones and is missing some. This sample has 15,000 to 20,000 clones, with about 80% found just once. The treatment here: randomized to nivolumab then ipilimumab (arm A) or the reverse (arm B). Here the sequenced sample was CD8+ T cells sorted from blood (inferred from file names), taken from a patient given nivolumab and ipilimumab in sequence. Receptors were obtained from a human donor with melanoma.

The genes are TRBV7-2 and TRBJ1-6; D may be TRBD1 (6 bases). V was clipped by 5 bases and J by 9 bases, with 23 bases between them. The CDR3 loop spans 17 amino acids. In germline, CDR1 is SGHTA, CDR2 FQGNSA. CDR3 in DNA: TGTGCCAGCAGCCTAATCCGGGGACAACTAACACGTTCACCCCTCCACTTT. Its translation: CASSLIRGQLTRSPLHF.

The chain carries TRBV2 and TRBJ1-4; D uncertain. This CDR3 has 16 amino acids. From germline, CDR1 is SNHLY and CDR2 FYNNEI. The V and J ends lost 2 bases and 3 bases respectively, with 13 bases between them. The CDR3 DNA sequence: TGTGCCAGCAGTGAAAGAAGGCTCGAGGCTAATGAAAAACTGTTTTTT. Translation: CASSERRLEANEKLFF.